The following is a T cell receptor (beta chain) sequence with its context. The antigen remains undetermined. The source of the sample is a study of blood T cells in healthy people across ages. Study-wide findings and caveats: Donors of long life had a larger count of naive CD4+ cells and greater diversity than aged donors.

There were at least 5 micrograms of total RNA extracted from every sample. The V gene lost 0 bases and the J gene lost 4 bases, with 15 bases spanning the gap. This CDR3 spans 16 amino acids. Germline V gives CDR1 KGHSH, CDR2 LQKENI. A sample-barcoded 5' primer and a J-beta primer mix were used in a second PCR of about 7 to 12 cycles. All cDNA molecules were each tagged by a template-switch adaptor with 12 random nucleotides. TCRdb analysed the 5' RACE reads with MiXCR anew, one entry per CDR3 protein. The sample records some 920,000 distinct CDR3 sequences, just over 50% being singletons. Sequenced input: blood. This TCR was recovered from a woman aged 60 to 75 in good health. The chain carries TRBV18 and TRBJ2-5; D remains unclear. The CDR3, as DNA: TGTGCCAGCTCACCACCGGGCAGTATGGATGGAGAGACCCAGTACTTC. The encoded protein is CASSPPGSMDGETQYF.